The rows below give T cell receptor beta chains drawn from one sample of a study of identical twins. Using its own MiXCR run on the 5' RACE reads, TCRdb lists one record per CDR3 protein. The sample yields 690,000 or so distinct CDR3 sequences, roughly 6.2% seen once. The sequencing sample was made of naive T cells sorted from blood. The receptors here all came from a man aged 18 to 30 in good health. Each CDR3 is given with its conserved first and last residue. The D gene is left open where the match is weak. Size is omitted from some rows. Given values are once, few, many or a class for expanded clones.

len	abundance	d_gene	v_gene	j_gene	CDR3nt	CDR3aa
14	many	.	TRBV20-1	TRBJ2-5	TGCAGTGCTAGAGATCAACAGGGCGGAGAGACCCAGTACTTC	CSARDQQGGETQYF
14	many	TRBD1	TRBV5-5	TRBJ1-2	TGTGCCAGCAGCGAGGACAGGGGTTGGTATGGCTACACCTTC	CASSEDRGWYGYTF
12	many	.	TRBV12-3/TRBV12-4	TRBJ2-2	TGTGCCAGCAGTTTATTTACCCGGGAGCTGTTTTTT	CASSLFTRELFF
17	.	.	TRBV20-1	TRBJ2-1	TGCAGTGCTAGAGATTCCAGGGACACTTCCTCCTACAATGAGCAGTTCTTC	CSARDSRDTSSYNEQFF
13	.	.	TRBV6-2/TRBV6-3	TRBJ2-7	TGTGCCAGCAGGTCGACAGGCCAATACGAGCAGTACTTC	CASRSTGQYEQYF
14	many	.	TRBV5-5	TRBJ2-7	TGTGCCAGCAGCCCGGTCCCGACCGCCTACGAGCAGTACTTC	CASSPVPTAYEQYF
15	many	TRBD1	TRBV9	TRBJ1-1	TGTGCCAGCAGCGTCTCCGGGACAGGGGGCACTGAAGCTTTCTTT	CASSVSGTGGTEAFF
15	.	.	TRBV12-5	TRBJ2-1	TGTGCTAGTGGTTTGGTTAGCGGCTCCTACAATGAGCAGTTCTTC	CASGLVSGSYNEQFF
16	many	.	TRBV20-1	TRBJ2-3	TGCAGTGCTAGAGACCTACTAGCCCTGATAGGAGATACGCAGTATTTT	CSARDLLALIGDTQYF
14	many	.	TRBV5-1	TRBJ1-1	TGCGCCAGCACCGATGGGGGTGGTCACACTGAAGCTTTCTTT	CASTDGGGHTEAFF
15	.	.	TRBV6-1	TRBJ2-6	TGTGCCAGCAGTGACTGGGATCACGGAGCCAACGTCCTGACTTTC	CASSDWDHGANVLTF
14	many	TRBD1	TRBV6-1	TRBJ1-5	TGTGCCAGCAGTACAGGGGGGAGAAATCAGCCCCAGCATTTT	CASSTGGRNQPQHF